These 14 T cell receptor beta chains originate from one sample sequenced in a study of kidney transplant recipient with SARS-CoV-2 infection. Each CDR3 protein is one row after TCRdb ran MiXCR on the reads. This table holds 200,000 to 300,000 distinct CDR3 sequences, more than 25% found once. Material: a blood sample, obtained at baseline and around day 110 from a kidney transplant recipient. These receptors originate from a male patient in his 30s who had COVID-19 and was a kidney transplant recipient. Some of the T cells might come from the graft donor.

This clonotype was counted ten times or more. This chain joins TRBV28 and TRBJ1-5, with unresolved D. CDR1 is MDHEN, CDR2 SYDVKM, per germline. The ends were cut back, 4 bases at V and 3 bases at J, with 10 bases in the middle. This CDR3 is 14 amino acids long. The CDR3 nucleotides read TGTGCCAGCAGTTGGGCCGGGGACAATCAGCCCCAGCATTTT. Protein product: CASSWAGDNQPQHF.

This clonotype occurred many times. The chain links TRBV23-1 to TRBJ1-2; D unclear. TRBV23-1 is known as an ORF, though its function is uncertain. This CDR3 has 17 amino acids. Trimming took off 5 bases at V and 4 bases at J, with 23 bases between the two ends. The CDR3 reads CASSSSRLRRKTYGYTF. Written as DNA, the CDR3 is TGCGCCAGCAGTAGCTCCCGGCTACGCAGAAAGACCTATGGCTACACCTTC.

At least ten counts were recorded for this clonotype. The CDR3 sequence: CASSVGGGPYNSPLHF. As DNA, the CDR3 is TGTGCCAGCAGCGTGGGGGGTGGCCCCTATAATTCACCCCTCCACTTT. The chain has TRBV9 and TRBJ1-6, with a tentative D call TRBD1 (5 bases). The CDR3 has 16 residues. Germline CDR1 is SGDLS and CDR2 is YYNGEE. Deletions cut 2 bases from V and 2 bases from J, with 11 bases between. The whole variable domain, remainder taken from reference TRBV9 and TRBJ1-6, is DSGVTQTPKHLITATGQRVTLRCSPRSGDLSVYWYQQSLDQGLQFLIQYYNGEERAKGNILERFSAQQFPDLHSELNLSSLELGDSALYFCASSVGGGPYNSPLHFGNGTRLTVT.

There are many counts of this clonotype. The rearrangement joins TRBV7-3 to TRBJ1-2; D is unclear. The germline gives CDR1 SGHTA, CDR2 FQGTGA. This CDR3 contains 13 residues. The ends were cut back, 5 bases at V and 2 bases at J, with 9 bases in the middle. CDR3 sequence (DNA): TGTGCCAGCAGCGTAGACGCGAACTATGGCTACACCTTC. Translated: CASSVDANYGYTF.

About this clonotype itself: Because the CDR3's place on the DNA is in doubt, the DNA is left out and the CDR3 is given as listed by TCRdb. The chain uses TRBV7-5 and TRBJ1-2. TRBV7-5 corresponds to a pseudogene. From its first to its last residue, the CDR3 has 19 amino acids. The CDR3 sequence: CISVPETRYEVGKTYGYTF.

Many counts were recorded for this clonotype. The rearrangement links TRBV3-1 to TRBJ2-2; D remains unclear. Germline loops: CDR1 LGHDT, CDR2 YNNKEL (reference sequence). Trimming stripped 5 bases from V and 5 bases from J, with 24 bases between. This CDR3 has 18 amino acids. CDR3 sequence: CASSEILPISGLTGELFF. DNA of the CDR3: TGTGCCAGCAGCGAGATCCTTCCCATTTCAGGCTTGACCGGGGAGCTGTTTTTT.

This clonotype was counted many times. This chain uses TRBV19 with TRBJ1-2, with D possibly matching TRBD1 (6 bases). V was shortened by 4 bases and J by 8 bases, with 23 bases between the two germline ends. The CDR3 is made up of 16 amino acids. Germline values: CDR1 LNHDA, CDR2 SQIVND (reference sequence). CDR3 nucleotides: TGTGCCAGTAGTACTTTTTTGTCTCGGACAGATTTCGGCTACACCTTC. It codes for CASSTFLSRTDFGYTF.

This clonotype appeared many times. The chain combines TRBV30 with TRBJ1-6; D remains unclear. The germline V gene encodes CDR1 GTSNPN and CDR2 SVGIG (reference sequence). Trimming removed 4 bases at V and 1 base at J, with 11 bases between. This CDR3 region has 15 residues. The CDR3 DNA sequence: TGTGCCTGGACTGGGGTTGGATCCTATAATTCACCCCTCCACTTT. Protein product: CAWTGVGSYNSPLHF. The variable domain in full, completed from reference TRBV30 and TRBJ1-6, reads SQTIHQWPATLVQPVGSPLSLECTVEGTSNPNLYWYRQAAGRGLQLLFYSVGIGQISSEVPQNLSASRPQDRQFILSSKKLLLSDSGFYLCAWTGVGSYNSPLHFGNGTRLTVT.

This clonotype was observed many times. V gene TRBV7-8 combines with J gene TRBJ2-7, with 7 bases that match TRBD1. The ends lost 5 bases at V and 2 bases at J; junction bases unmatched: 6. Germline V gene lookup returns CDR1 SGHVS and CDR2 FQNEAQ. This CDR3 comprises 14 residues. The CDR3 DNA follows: TGTGCCAGCAGCCCCACTACAGGGGCCTACGAGCAGTACTTC. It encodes CASSPTTGAYEQYF.

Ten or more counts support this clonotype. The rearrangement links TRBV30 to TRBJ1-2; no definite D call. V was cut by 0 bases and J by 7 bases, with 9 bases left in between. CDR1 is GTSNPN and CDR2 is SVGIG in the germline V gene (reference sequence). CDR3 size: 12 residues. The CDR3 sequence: CAWSVRGFGYTF. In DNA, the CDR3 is TGTGCCTGGAGTGTACGTGGGTTTGGCTACACCTTC.

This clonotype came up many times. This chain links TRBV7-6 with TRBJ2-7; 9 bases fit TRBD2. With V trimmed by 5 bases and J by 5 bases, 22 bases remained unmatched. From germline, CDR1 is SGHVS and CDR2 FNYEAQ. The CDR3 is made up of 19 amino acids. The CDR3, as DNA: TGTGCCAGCAGCCACCCTAGCGGGATTCACCAAACGGCACTAGACGAGCAGTACTTC. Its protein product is CASSHPSGIHQTALDEQYF.

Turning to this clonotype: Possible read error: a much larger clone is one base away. CDR3 region: CASSRNGADSGNTIYF. The CDR3 region has the DNA TGTGCCAGTAGCCGGAATGGGGCCGACTCTGGAAACACCATATATTTT. V and J are TRBV19 and TRBJ1-3; perhaps TRBD1 as D (5 bases). The germline CDR1 and CDR2 sequences are LNHDA and SQIVND (reference sequence). The germline V and J ends were trimmed by 6 bases and 0 bases, with 15 bases remaining between them. CDR3 length equals 16 residues.

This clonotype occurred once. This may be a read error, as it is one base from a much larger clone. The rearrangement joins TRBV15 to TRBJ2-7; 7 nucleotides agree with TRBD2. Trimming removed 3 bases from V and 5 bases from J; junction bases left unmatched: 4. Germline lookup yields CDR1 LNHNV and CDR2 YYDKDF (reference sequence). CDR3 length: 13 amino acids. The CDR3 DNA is TGTGCCACCAGCAGTGGCGGGAGCAACGAGCAGTACTTC. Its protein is CATSSGGSNEQYF. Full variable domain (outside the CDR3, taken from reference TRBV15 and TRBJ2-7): DAMVIQNPRYQVTQFGKPVTLSCSQTLNHNVMYWYQQKSSQAPKLLFHYYDKDFNNEADTPDNFQSRRPNTSFCFLDIRSPGLGDTAMYLCATSSGGSNEQYFGPGTRLTVT.

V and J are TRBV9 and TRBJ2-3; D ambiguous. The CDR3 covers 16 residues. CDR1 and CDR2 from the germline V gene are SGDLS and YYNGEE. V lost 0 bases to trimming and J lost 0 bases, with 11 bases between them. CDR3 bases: TGTGCCAGCAGCGTAGGGGTCGGAATGAGCACAGATACGCAGTATTTT. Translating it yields CASSVGVGMSTDTQYF.